This TCR beta chain emerged from a study of cytomegalovirus exposure and HLA in healthy donors. Whole-study findings and limits: A cluster of highly shared sequence variants was likely a sequencing artifact.

Details on this clone: Its antigen remains unidentified.

It was with 60 Vbeta and 13 Jbeta primers that the PCR ran. Here immunoSEQ multiplex PCR was the method, and the copy in TCRdb shows in-frame clones only, minus some. The sample has 89,000 or so clones; under 85% are singletons. Trimming cost V 10 bases and J 2 bases, with 14 bases left between them. Germline CDR1 is LGHNA and CDR2 is YSLEER. The CDR3 spans 13 residues. The origin of this receptor is a boy aged 5-17 years in good health and CMV-seronegative. The sample taken for sequencing was PBMCs. V is TRBV4-3 and J is TRBJ1-1; TRBD1 is a possible D gene (5 bases). Here the CDR3 DNA reads TGCGCCACCGGCAGGGCCGGAAACACTGAAGCTTTCTTT. This codes for CATGRAGNTEAFF.